These T cell receptor beta chains were read from a single sample in a study of cytomegalovirus exposure and HLA in healthy donors. The method was immunoSEQ multiplex PCR; TCRdb's version includes in-frame clones alone and lacks a portion of them. The table includes about 150,000 clones, around 80% detected once. Sequenced: PBMCs. The receptors derive from a male donor in good health and CMV-seronegative. Both conserved end residues are part of each CDR3. D genes are given only for firm matches. Expanded clones get a size class; other rows say once, few or many, or leave the size out.

clone_size j_call d_call v_call cdr3_nt cdr3_aa
- TRBJ1-1 TRBD1 TRBV2 TGTGCCAGCACCCGGACAGGGTGGCGTGAAGCTTTCTTT CASTRTGWREAFF
- TRBJ2-5 TRBD2 TRBV5-1 TGCGCCAGCAGCTTTGGCGGGGGTGGCGAGACCCAGTACTTC CASSFGGGGETQYF
- TRBJ2-1 - TRBV11-1 TGTGCCAGCAGTTCCCGAAGATCCGACTACCCTTACAATGAGCAGTTCTTC CASSSRRSDYPYNEQFF
- TRBJ2-4 TRBD1 TRBV4-3 TGCGCCAGCAGCTCGGACAGGGGGGACATTCAGTACTTC CASSSDRGDIQYF
- TRBJ2-2 - TRBV4-3 TGCGCCAGCAGCCAGGGTCGGACAGTTCTGACCGGGGAGCTGTTTTTT CASSQGRTVLTGELFF
- TRBJ1-1 - TRBV25-1 TGTGCCAGCAGTGAAACCAGGGAAGGGGTTAAAGCTTTCTTT CASSETREGVKAFF
- TRBJ1-1 - TRBV11-2 TGTGCCAGCAGCCCCCGGGGGGGAGCTTTCTTT CASSPRGGAFF
- TRBJ1-6 - TRBV5-1 TGCGCCAGCAGCTTGGCCGGGATTGACGCACCCCTCCACTTT CASSLAGIDAPLHF
- TRBJ2-7 - TRBV11-2 TGTGCCAGCAGGGTATGGACGGGACAAGGCGAGCAGTACTTC CASRVWTGQGEQYF
- TRBJ2-7 - TRBV29-1 TGCAGCGTCGTAATAATTACAGAGCAGTACTTC CSVVIITEQYF
- TRBJ2-7 - TRBV4-2 TGTGCCAGCAGCCAAGATGGGGGCGGATCCTACGAGCAGTACTTC CASSQDGGGSYEQYF
- TRBJ2-7 TRBD1 TRBV11-2 TGTGCCAGCAGCCTCGGGACAGGGAACTACGAGCAGTACTTC CASSLGTGNYEQYF
- TRBJ1-2 - TRBV10-3 TGTGCCATCAGTGAACTCGGCTATGGCTACACCTTC CAISELGYGYTF
- TRBJ2-7 - TRBV7-8 TGTGCCAGCAGCTTAGCCAAAAACTACTACGAGCAGTACTTC CASSLAKNYYEQYF
- TRBJ2-7 - TRBV5-4 TGTGCCAGCAGCTTGGCCCGATACAGCGAGCAGTACTTC CASSLARYSEQYF
- TRBJ1-4 - TRBV4-1 TGCGCCAGCAGCCAAGGGAACCTCGGGGAAAAACTGTTTTTT CASSQGNLGEKLFF
- TRBJ2-5 TRBD2 TRBV5-1 TGCGCCAGCAGCACCGGGGGGGCCGGTGAGACCCAGTACTTC CASSTGGAGETQYF
- TRBJ2-1 TRBD2 TRBV11-2 TGTGCCAGCAGCTCCGTTAGCGGGGAAGCCTACAATGAGCAGTTCTTC CASSSVSGEAYNEQFF
- TRBJ2-2 - TRBV6-1 TGTGCCAGCAGCTTAGTCGCGAACACCGGGGAGCTGTTTTTT CASSLVANTGELFF
- TRBJ2-5 - TRBV7-2 TGTGCCAGCAGCTTAGGCGGCACCCCCCAGGAGACCCAGTACTTC CASSLGGTPQETQYF
- TRBJ1-5 TRBD1 TRBV4-3 TGCGCCAGCAGCCAAGACAGGGGGCCTCAGCCCCAGCATTTT CASSQDRGPQPQHF
- TRBJ1-5 TRBD1 TRBV30 TGTGCCTGGACCCCAGGGGGCGGACAGCCCCAGCATTTT CAWTPGGGQPQHF
- TRBJ2-2 TRBD1 TRBV7-2 TGTGCCAGCAGCTTAGGCTCCGGGACAGCGCGCCCAAAGCTGTTTTTT CASSLGSGTARPKLFF
once TRBJ2-2 - TRBV27 TGTGCCAGCAGTTTGCGATTCGTACCCACCGGGGAGCTGTTTTTT CASSLRFVPTGELFF
- TRBJ1-4 - TRBV6-5 TGTGCCAGCAGTTACTCTCCGGCAACTAATGAAAAACTGTTTTTT CASSYSPATNEKLFF
- TRBJ2-3 - TRBV30 TGTGCCTGGAGTGTCACTGGGGGGAGGACAGATACGCAGTATTTT CAWSVTGGRTDTQYF
- TRBJ2-6 TRBD1 TRBV19 TGTGCCAGTAGTATAGTCAGGGGGCCTGGGGCCAACGTCCTGACTTTC CASSIVRGPGANVLTF
- TRBJ1-5 - TRBV6-6 TGTGCCAGCAGTTACCGGGATAGCAATCAGCCCCAGCATTTT CASSYRDSNQPQHF
- TRBJ2-1 TRBD2 TRBV6-1 TGTGCCAGCAGTGAGGGTAGCGGGACCTACAATGAGCAGTTCTTC CASSEGSGTYNEQFF
- TRBJ1-3 TRBD1 TRBV4-3 TGCGCCAGCAGCCAAAACCCCGGGACAGGGGCTGGAAACACCATATATTTT CASSQNPGTGAGNTIYF
- TRBJ2-5 - TRBV29-1 TGCAGCGTTGCCAGAAAAGAGACCCAGTACTTC CSVARKETQYF
- TRBJ2-3 TRBD1 TRBV9 TGTGCCAGCAGCGCGTGGACAGGGGGCACAGATACGCAGTATTTT CASSAWTGGTDTQYF
- TRBJ2-3 TRBD1 TRBV2 TGTGCCAGCAGACAGGGGAATCAAGATACGCAGTATTTT CASRQGNQDTQYF
- TRBJ1-5 TRBD1 TRBV7-2 TGTGCCAGCAGCCTAACTACAGGGGTAAGACAGCCCCAGCATTTT CASSLTTGVRQPQHF
- TRBJ2-7 - TRBV6-1 TGTGCCAGCAGTGAAGGGGCTAGCGCATACTACGAGCAGTACTTC CASSEGASAYYEQYF
- TRBJ2-7 - TRBV5-1 TGCGCCAGCGCAATACTTACCTACGAGCAGTACTTC CASAILTYEQYF
- TRBJ2-1 TRBD1 TRBV27 TGTGCCAGCAGTCCCGGGGACAGGGCCCTCAATGAGCAGTTCTTC CASSPGDRALNEQFF
- TRBJ1-1 - TRBV5-6 TGTGCCAGCAGCCTAGGCCCAGGGTTAAACACTGAAGCTTTCTTT CASSLGPGLNTEAFF
few TRBJ1-2 TRBD1 TRBV19 TGTGCCAGTAGTTCGGTAGGGACAGCACAAAGATCCAACTATGGCTACACCTTC CASSSVGTAQRSNYGYTF
- TRBJ1-5 TRBD1 TRBV19 TGTGCCAGTAGTATAACGACAGGGAATCAGCCCCAGCATTTT CASSITTGNQPQHF
few TRBJ1-5 - TRBV2 TGTGCCAGCAGTGAATTGGAGGATCAGCCCCAGCATTTT CASSELEDQPQHF
- TRBJ2-1 - TRBV5-1 TGCGCCAGCAGCTTGGGGGACTCCTACTACAATGAGCAGTTCTTC CASSLGDSYYNEQFF
- TRBJ1-2 - TRBV2 TGTGCCAGCAGTGTTTCGGAGCGGGGGCGGGAAAGCTATGGCTACACCTTC CASSVSERGRESYGYTF
few TRBJ2-1 TRBD2 TRBV10-2 TGCGCCACCATAGGGAGCGGGGGCCTCCTTGTGAATGAGCAGTTCTTC CATIGSGGLLVNEQFF